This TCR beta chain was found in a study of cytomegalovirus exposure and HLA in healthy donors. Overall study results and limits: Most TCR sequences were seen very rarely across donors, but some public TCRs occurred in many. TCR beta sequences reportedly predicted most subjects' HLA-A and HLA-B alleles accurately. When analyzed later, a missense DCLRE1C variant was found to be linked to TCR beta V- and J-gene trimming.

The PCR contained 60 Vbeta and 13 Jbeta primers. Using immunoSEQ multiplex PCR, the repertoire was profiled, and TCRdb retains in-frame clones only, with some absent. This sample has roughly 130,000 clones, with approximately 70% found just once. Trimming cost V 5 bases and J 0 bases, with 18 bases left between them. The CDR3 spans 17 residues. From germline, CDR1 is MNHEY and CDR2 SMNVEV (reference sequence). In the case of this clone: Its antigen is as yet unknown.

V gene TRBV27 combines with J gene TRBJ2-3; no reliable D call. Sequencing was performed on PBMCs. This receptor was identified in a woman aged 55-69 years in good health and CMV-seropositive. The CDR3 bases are TGTGCCAGCAGTCCAGGCCGGTTGGCAGTTAGCACAGATACGCAGTATTTT. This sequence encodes CASSPGRLAVSTDTQYF.